This paragraph reports one T cell receptor (beta chain). This receptor's antigen is unknown. No base quality information exists; no much larger clone differs at one position. The germline V gene (reference sequence) yields SGHNT for CDR1 and YYREEE for CDR2. The CDR3 covers 17 residues, taking in both the cysteine and the phenylalanine. The entry retains the CDR3 DNA only, 51 bases that are in frame from base 1. The germline V and J ends show losses of 0 bases and 5 bases respectively, and no gene match explains 8 bases of the junction. The sample belongs to a study of control samples from healthy donors and cancer patients (dated by TCRdb to 2020 to 2021). Libraries were constructed by the immunoSEQ multiplex PCR assay. This immuneACCESS table, as held by TCRdb, lists in-frame sequences with V and J called but not all clones. Of the missing ones, under half trace to an unresolved V gene in checked studies; the others have no known cause. In all, the sample holds about 140,000 clones, and around nine tenths of those were seen once. Clones ranked in the top ten supply over 4% of the sample.

The clonotype originates from a man aged 25-45 years in good health. Material for sequencing was blood. The sequence joins TRBV5-4 to TRBJ2-3, with 11 bases in between that match TRBD2. The CDR3 region has the sequence CASSLVLAGGHQDTQYF. The DNA sequence is as follows: TGTGCCAGCAGCTTGGTTTTAGCGGGGGGGCATCAAGATACGCAGTATTTT.